This T cell receptor beta chain emerged from a study of neurological immune-mediated disorders. Germline V lookup: CDR1 SGHTA, CDR2 FQGNSA. Trimming pared 1 base from V and 0 bases from J, leaving 7 bases between. This CDR3 spans 15 amino acids. Time point in this sample: technical triplicate 2. There are a few counts of this clonotype. TCRdb ran MiXCR on the 5' RACE reads and lists one entry per CDR3 protein. Among more than 30,000 distinct CDR3 sequences, roughly 15% were seen once, and the ten largest hold more than 5%. This chain links TRBV7-2 with TRBJ2-4; D call uncertain. Specimen: CD4+ T cells from blood. The source of this sequence is a female donor with HTLV-1-associated myelopathy (HAM/TSP). In DNA, the CDR3 is TGTGCCAGCAGCTTAGACGGAATAGCCAAAAACATTCAGTACTTC. This gives the protein CASSLDGIAKNIQYF. The variable domain in full, with the rest retrieved from reference TRBV7-2 and TRBJ2-4, is GAGVSQSPSNKVTEKGKDVELRCDPISGHTALYWYRQSLGQGLEFLIYFQGNSAPDKSGLPSDRFSAERTGGSVSTLTIQRTQQEDSAVYLCASSLDGIAKNIQYFGAGTRLSVL.